The rows below give T cell receptor beta chains drawn from one sample of a study of graft-versus-host responses after intestinal transplantation. What these receptors recognize is not known. Libraries were prepared by immunoSEQ multiplex PCR; TCRdb keeps only in-frame clonotypes and omits some of them. In the table there are 93,000 or so clones, roughly 93% of which are singletons. This material consisted of unstimulated CD8+ T cells sorted from spleen or lymph node cells, taken before intestinal transplant. Receptors were obtained from a human donor who received an intestinal transplant. The CDR3 runs from the conserved cysteine through the conserved F or W. The order of the fields is V gene, D gene, clone size, J gene, CDR3 protein, CDR3 DNA. D genes are given only for firm matches. Only some rows state a clone size, as once, few, many or a class for expanded clones.

>TRBV27|NA|NA|TRBJ1-2
CASSSYPGGYIYGYTF
TGTGCCAGCAGTTCCTACCCGGGAGGGTACATCTATGGCTACACCTTC
>TRBV27|TRBD1|NA|TRBJ1-6
CASSLLFGQGDSPLHF
TGTGCCAGCAGTTTATTATTCGGACAGGGGGATTCACCCCTCCACTTT
>TRBV2|NA|NA|TRBJ1-1
CARRQNTEAFF
TGTGCCAGACGACAGAACACTGAAGCTTTCTTT
>TRBV29-1|NA|NA|TRBJ1-2
CSVVLGGSGYTF
TGCAGCGTTGTTCTTGGGGGTTCTGGCTACACCTTC
>TRBV5-1|TRBD2|NA|TRBJ2-3
CASSLVDTLAGNTDTQYF
TGCGCCAGCAGCTTGGTTGACACCCTAGCGGGGAACACAGATACGCAGTATTTT
>TRBV19|TRBD1|once|TRBJ1-1
CASSPWTGGTEAFF
TGTGCCAGTAGCCCCTGGACAGGGGGCACTGAAGCTTTCTTT
>TRBV4-1|NA|NA|TRBJ2-1
CASSRTGEQFF
TGCGCCAGCAGCCGTACGGGGGAGCAGTTCTTC
>TRBV11-2|NA|once|TRBJ1-1
CASSLWGKKGNTEAFF
TGTGCCAGCAGCTTGTGGGGTAAGAAGGGGAACACTGAAGCTTTCTTT
>TRBV6-1|TRBD1|NA|TRBJ2-7
CASSPDRGSYEQYF
TGTGCCAGCAGCCCCGACAGGGGCTCCTACGAGCAGTACTTC
>TRBV30|NA|NA|TRBJ2-7
CAWSAGSLYEQYF
TGTGCCTGGAGTGCCGGCAGCCTCTACGAGCAGTACTTC
>TRBV5-1|TRBD1|NA|TRBJ2-7
CASREGQGASYEQYF
TGCGCCAGCAGGGAGGGACAGGGAGCGTCCTACGAGCAGTACTTC
>TRBV6-1|NA|NA|TRBJ1-5
CASSGLGQYYSNQPQHF
TGTGCCAGCAGTGGCCTAGGACAGTACTATAGCAATCAGCCCCAGCATTTT
>TRBV4-1|NA|NA|TRBJ1-5
CASSQVLNQPQHF
TGCGCCAGCAGCCAAGTTCTAAACCAGCCCCAGCATTTT
>TRBV29-1|NA|NA|TRBJ1-3
CSVQGLGSGNTIYF
TGCAGCGTTCAGGGATTAGGCTCTGGAAACACCATATATTTT
>TRBV11-2|NA|NA|TRBJ2-1
CASSFRGRRGDEQFF
TGTGCCAGCAGCTTCAGGGGCCGCCGGGGGGATGAGCAGTTCTTC
>TRBV10-3|NA|NA|TRBJ2-1
CAITTDTYNEQFF
TGTGCCATCACTACCGACACGTACAATGAGCAGTTCTTC
>TRBV27|TRBD2|once|TRBJ2-1
CASSIGREGNEQFF
TGTGCCAGCAGTATAGGGAGGGAAGGGAATGAGCAGTTCTTC
>TRBV6-1|TRBD2|NA|TRBJ2-1
CASSDHGERGYNEQFF
TGTGCCAGCAGTGATCACGGCGAGCGGGGGTACAATGAGCAGTTCTTC
>TRBV27|NA|NA|TRBJ2-7
CASSYRAGYEQYF
TGTGCCAGCAGTTACCGGGCGGGCTACGAGCAGTACTTC
>TRBV30|NA|NA|TRBJ1-3
CAWSPPQNTIYF
TGTGCCTGGAGTCCACCACAAAACACCATATATTTT
>TRBV13|NA|NA|TRBJ1-2
CASSLNRAPYGYTF
TGTGCCAGCAGCCTCAACAGGGCTCCCTATGGCTACACCTTC
>TRBV7-9|NA|few|TRBJ2-7
CASSPPPTGYYEQYF
TGTGCCAGCAGTCCCCCGCCGACAGGATACTACGAGCAGTACTTC
>TRBV13|TRBD1|NA|TRBJ1-4
CASSPAGQGRDEKLFF
TGTGCCAGCAGCCCCGCGGGACAGGGGAGGGATGAAAAACTGTTTTTT
>TRBV11-2|NA|once|TRBJ2-7
CASSLVGSSYEQYF
TGTGCCAGCAGCTTAGTCGGAAGCTCCTACGAGCAGTACTTC
>TRBV19|TRBD1|NA|TRBJ1-5
CASSPSQGAWQPQHF
TGTGCCAGTAGTCCTTCCCAGGGGGCATGGCAGCCCCAGCATTTT